These 24 T cell receptor beta chains share one sample of origin, sequenced in a study of shared T cell receptors in the human thymus. Clones were sequenced by immunoSEQ multiplex PCR, and TCRdb holds only the in-frame ones, with some missing. Of hundreds of thousands of clones listed, 70% to 90% are singletons. These same data were also listed under a study on human thymus T cells.

Sequencing was carried out using thymocytes. Receptors were obtained from a boy under two years old with a congenital heart defect.

The rearrangement joins TRBV15 to TRBJ2-5, with D hard to call. Trimming took 0 bases from V and 1 from J, leaving 6 bases between them. The CDR3 sequence is 14 residues long. CDR1 and CDR2 (germline): LNHNV, YYDKDF (reference sequence). CDR3 in DNA: TGTGCCACCAGCAGAGATCCTCTCCAAGAGACCCAGTACTTC. Residues: CATSRDPLQETQYF. Variable domain in full (rest from reference TRBV15 and TRBJ2-5): DAMVIQNPRYQVTQFGKPVTLSCSQTLNHNVMYWYQQKSSQAPKLLFHYYDKDFNNEADTPDNFQSRRPNTSFCFLDIRSPGLGDTAMYLCATSRDPLQETQYFGPGTRLLVL.

The rearrangement links TRBV4-2 to TRBJ2-1; TRBD2 matches at 7 bases. Germline CDR1 and CDR2: LGHNA and YNFKEQ. The CDR3 contains 12 residues. With V trimmed by 3 bases and J by 12 bases, 5 bases remained unmatched. CDR3 nucleotide sequence: TGTGCCAGCAGCCAGAGTGGGGGGGGGCAGTTCTTC. As protein: CASSQSGGGQFF.

J is TRBJ2-2 and V is TRBV11-2; tentative D call: TRBD2 (5 bases). The CDR3 is 16 amino acids. Germline-derived CDR1 and CDR2 are SGHAT and FQNNGV. V gave up 4 bases and J gave up 5 bases, with 17 bases separating them. Written as DNA, the CDR3 is TGTGCCAGCAGCTCGGGGAGTCTTCACCAGACCGGGGAGCTGTTTTTT. It is translated as CASSSGSLHQTGELFF.

This chain uses TRBV5-1 with TRBJ2-1; 8 bases agree with TRBD1. This CDR3 region has 16 residues. The germline V gene encodes CDR1 SGHRS and CDR2 YFSETQ. J lost 3 bases, V lost 5 bases, and 10 bases had no gene match. The CDR3 sequence: CASRVTPGGRYNEQFF. The CDR3 nucleotides are TGCGCCAGCAGAGTGACCCCAGGGGGCCGCTACAATGAGCAGTTCTTC.

This chain's CDR3 is CASSPLPYNEQFF. CDR3 nucleotide sequence: TGTGCCAGCAGTCCTCTCCCTTACAATGAGCAGTTCTTC. V gene TRBV28 combines with J gene TRBJ2-1; D remains ambiguous. Looked up from germline, CDR1 is MDHEN and CDR2 is SYDVKM. The CDR3 has 13 residues. Trimming took off 5 bases at V and 4 bases at J, with 9 bases between the two ends.

This chain links TRBV11-1 with TRBJ2-7, with D possibly being TRBD2 (6 bases). The CDR3 has 14 amino acids. From germline, CDR1 is SGHAT and CDR2 FQDESV (reference sequence). V was shortened by 6 bases and J by 0 bases, with 12 bases between the two germline ends. The CDR3 spells CASRRDSFSYEQYF. The CDR3 DNA follows: TGTGCCAGCAGAAGGGACTCCTTCTCCTACGAGCAGTACTTC.

The gene calls are TRBV20-1 and TRBJ2-1, with D possibly TRBD2 on 6 matching bases. V dropped 4 bases and J dropped 10 bases, with 11 bases sitting between them. Germline CDR1 DFQATT, CDR2 SNEGSKA (reference sequence). The CDR3 loop spans 11 amino acids. The CDR3 reads CSANRRGEQFF. CDR3 nucleotide sequence: TGCAGTGCTAACAGGAGGGGCGAGCAGTTCTTC.

DNA for the CDR3: TGTGCCTGGAGTCTACGGACAGGGAAGGACACCGGGGAGCTGTTTTTT. Translation gives CAWSLRTGKDTGELFF. V usage is TRBV30 and J usage is TRBJ2-2; 8 bases are a match to TRBD1. The CDR3 is 16 residues long. CDR1 is GTSNPN and CDR2 is SVGIG in the germline V gene (reference sequence). Trimming removed 2 bases from V and 3 bases from J; junction bases left unmatched: 8.

The chain links TRBV10-3 to TRBJ2-7, with 9 bases identical to TRBD2. The CDR3 is made up of 16 amino acids. Germline assignment: CDR1 ENHRY and CDR2 SYGVKD. With V trimmed by 2 bases and J by 5 bases, 10 bases remained unmatched. The CDR3 protein is CAISEKSSGALNEQYF. The CDR3 DNA follows: TGTGCCATCAGTGAGAAGTCTAGCGGGGCCCTCAACGAGCAGTACTTC.

V gene TRBV4-3 combines with J gene TRBJ2-2, with D maybe TRBD1 (6 bases). Per the germline V gene, CDR1 is LGHNA and CDR2 is YSLEER. The CDR3 contains 14 residues. Between the trimmed V and J ends, which lost 0 bases and 6 bases, there was a span of 8 bases. DNA for the CDR3: TGCGCCAGCAGCCAAGACGCAGGGGCCGGGGAGCTGTTTTTT. It specifies CASSQDAGAGELFF.

The chain is built from TRBV29-1 and TRBJ2-3; tentatively, D is TRBD2 (5 bases). The germline CDR1 and CDR2 sequences are SQVTM and ANQGSEA. The CDR3 extends over 12 amino acids. DNA of the CDR3: TGCGCGGGCGGGCCTCCCCCAGATACGCAGTATTTT. It translates to CAGGPPPDTQYF.

This clone showed up just a few times. The rearrangement uses TRBV5-1 and TRBJ2-3; 9 nucleotides agree with TRBD2. This CDR3 contains 18 residues. Germline loops: CDR1 SGHRS, CDR2 YFSETQ. Trimming cost V 4 bases and J 3 bases; bases outside gene matches: 15. Here the CDR3 DNA reads TGCGCCAGCAGCCCCCTGACAGGGCCGGCGGGGGGGACAGATACGCAGTATTTT. Amino acid sequence: CASSPLTGPAGGTDTQYF.

This chain uses TRBV5-1 with TRBJ2-7, with a tentative D call TRBD2 (6 bases). Trimming cost V 4 bases and J 4 bases, with 21 bases left between them. The germline V gene has CDR1 SGHRS and CDR2 YFSETQ. The CDR3 is made up of 16 amino acids. The CDR3 region is CASSPPDAGRLYEQYF. The CDR3 region has the DNA TGCGCCAGCAGCCCTCCGGATGCGGGACGGTTGTACGAGCAGTACTTC.

The genes are TRBV7-6 and TRBJ2-2; 9 nucleotides align to TRBD2. The germline V gene encodes CDR1 SGHVS and CDR2 FNYEAQ. The V segment lost 5 bases and the J segment 6 bases; nucleotides outside the gene matches: 10. This CDR3 is 16 amino acids long. This CDR3 is CASSLRGLAGAGELFF. CDR3 sequence (DNA): TGTGCCAGCAGCCTGCGGGGACTAGCAGGCGCCGGGGAGCTGTTTTTT.

CDR3 bases: TGTGCCAGCAGTTTAGACCGAGGTAATGAGCAGTTCTTC. Its translation: CASSLDRGNEQFF. This chain connects TRBV27 to TRBJ2-1; D call uncertain. Trimming took 2 bases from V and 7 from J, leaving 9 bases between them. This CDR3 is 13 amino acids long. The germline V gene encodes CDR1 MNHEY and CDR2 SMNVEV (reference sequence).

The chain links TRBV18 to TRBJ2-7; 12 bases line up with TRBD1. CDR3 length: 15 residues. V lost 2 bases to trimming and J lost 9 bases; unmatched junction nucleotides: 8. Germline CDR1 KGHSH, CDR2 LQKENI. The CDR3 here is CASSPTVGTGGRQYF. DNA of the CDR3: TGTGCCAGCTCACCAACTGTGGGGACAGGGGGCAGGCAGTACTTC.

This sequence joins TRBV5-6 and TRBJ1-3; 7 bases fit TRBD1. The V gene's germline CDR1 is SGHDT and CDR2 YYEEEE. V lost 0 bases, J lost 2 bases, and 5 bases stayed unmatched. CDR3 length: 16 residues. This CDR3 reads CASSLGGQRAGNTIYF. The CDR3 bases are TGTGCCAGCAGCTTGGGGGGACAGCGAGCTGGAAACACCATATATTTT.

J is TRBJ2-1 and V is TRBV2, with a possible D match to TRBD2 (6 bases). With 2 bases removed from V and 5 bases from J, the gap between germline ends came to 28 bases. CDR1 and CDR2 (germline): SNHLY, FYNNEI. The CDR3 has 20 residues. In nucleotides, the CDR3 is TGTGCCAGCAGTGAAATTCGGGGCCAGCGGGCCCACTGGAGAAACAATGAGCAGTTCTTC. Encoded protein: CASSEIRGQRAHWRNNEQFF.

The chain joins TRBV30 to TRBJ1-1; perhaps TRBD1 as D (5 bases). This CDR3 has 13 residues. Germline V lookup: CDR1 GTSNPN, CDR2 SVGIG (reference sequence). V was cut by 6 bases and J by 0 bases, with 11 bases left in between. This CDR3 reads CACLGHLNTEAFF. CDR3 DNA sequence: TGTGCCTGCCTCGGACACCTGAACACTGAAGCTTTCTTT.

The chain joins TRBV4-1 to TRBJ2-1, with TRBD2 identical over 12 bases. With V trimmed by 2 bases and J by 4 bases, 6 bases remained unmatched. The CDR3 is made up of 17 amino acids. CDR1 is MGHRA, CDR2 YSYEKL, per germline. The CDR3 nucleotides read TGCGCCAGCAGCCAACCTTTCACTAGCGGGAGGTACAATGAGCAGTTCTTC. Amino acids: CASSQPFTSGRYNEQFF.

V and J are TRBV6-1 and TRBJ2-7; D not certain. Germline V CDR1 and CDR2: MNHNS, SASEGT. The CDR3 extends over 15 amino acids. The germline V and J ends were trimmed by 1 base and 1 base, with 11 bases remaining between them. The CDR3 nucleotides are TGTGCCAGCAGTGAAGTCTACTCCCCTTCCTACGAGCAGTACTTC. It codes for CASSEVYSPSYEQYF.

The chain combines TRBV15 with TRBJ2-5, with TRBD2 matching 12 bases. The J call is doubtful: the DNA matches TRBJ2-7 better. Germline values: CDR1 LNHNV, CDR2 YYDKDF (reference sequence). The CDR3 is made up of 16 amino acids. The chain's CDR3 is CATSPSGRAPSYEQYF. For the CDR3, the DNA is TGTGCCACCAGCCCTAGCGGGAGGGCCCCATCGTACGAGCAGTACTTC.

The J gene is TRBJ1-2, the V gene TRBV7-9; TRBD1 matches 9 bases. This CDR3 contains 14 residues. With V trimmed by 5 bases and J by 4 bases, 5 bases remained unmatched. Germline V gene sequence: CDR1 SEHNR, CDR2 FQNEAQ (reference sequence). The CDR3: CASSKDRGGYGYTF. As DNA, the CDR3 is TGTGCCAGCAGCAAGGACAGGGGAGGCTATGGCTACACCTTC. Drawing the rest from reference TRBV7-9 and TRBJ1-2, the complete variable domain is DTGVSQNPRHKITKRGQNVTFRCDPISEHNRLYWYRQTLGQGPEFLTYFQNEAQLEKSRLLSDRFSAERPKGSFSTLEIQRTEQGDSAMYLCASSKDRGGYGYTFGSGTRLTVV.

The chain carries TRBV14 and TRBJ1-1; a weak D match, TRBD1 (5 bases). CDR3 size: 13 residues. Trimming shortened V by 3 bases and J by 8 bases, and 13 bases separated the two germline ends. CDR1 is SGHDN, CDR2 FVKESK, per germline. The DNA of the CDR3 is TGTGCCAGCAGCCAGAGGGGAGGGCGGGAAGCTTTCTTT. It yields the protein CASSQRGGREAFF.